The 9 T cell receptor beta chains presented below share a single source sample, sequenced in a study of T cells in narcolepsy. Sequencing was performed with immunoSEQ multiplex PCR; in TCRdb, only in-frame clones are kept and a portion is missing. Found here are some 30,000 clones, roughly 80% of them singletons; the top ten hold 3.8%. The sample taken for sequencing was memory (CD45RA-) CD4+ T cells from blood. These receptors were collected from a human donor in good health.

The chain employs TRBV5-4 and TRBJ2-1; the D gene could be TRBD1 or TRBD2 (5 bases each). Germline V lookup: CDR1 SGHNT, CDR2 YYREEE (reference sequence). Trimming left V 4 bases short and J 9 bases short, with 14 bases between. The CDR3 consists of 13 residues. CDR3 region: CASSADWDGEQFF. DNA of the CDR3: TGTGCCAGCAGCGCAGACTGGGACGGTGAGCAGTTCTTC.

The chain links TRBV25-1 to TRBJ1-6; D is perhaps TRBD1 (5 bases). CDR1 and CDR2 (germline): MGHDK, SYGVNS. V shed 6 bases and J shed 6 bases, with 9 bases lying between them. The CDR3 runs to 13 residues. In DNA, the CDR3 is TGTGCCAGCAGGGGGGGGATTAATTCACCCCTCCACTTT. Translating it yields CASRGGINSPLHF.

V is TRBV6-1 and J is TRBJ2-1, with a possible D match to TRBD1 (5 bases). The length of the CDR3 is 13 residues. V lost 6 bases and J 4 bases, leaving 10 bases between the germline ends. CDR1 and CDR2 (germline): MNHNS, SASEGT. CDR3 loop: CASRGRGYNEQFF. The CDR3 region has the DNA TGTGCCAGCAGAGGAAGGGGTTACAATGAGCAGTTCTTC.

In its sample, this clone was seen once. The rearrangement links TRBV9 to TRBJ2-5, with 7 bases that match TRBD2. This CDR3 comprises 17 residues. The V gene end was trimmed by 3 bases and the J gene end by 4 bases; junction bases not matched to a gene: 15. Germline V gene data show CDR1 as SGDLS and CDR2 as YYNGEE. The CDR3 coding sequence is TGTGCCAGCAGCGCCCGGGGAGGGCTGTCGAGGGGAGAGACCCAGTACTTC. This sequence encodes CASSARGGLSRGETQYF.

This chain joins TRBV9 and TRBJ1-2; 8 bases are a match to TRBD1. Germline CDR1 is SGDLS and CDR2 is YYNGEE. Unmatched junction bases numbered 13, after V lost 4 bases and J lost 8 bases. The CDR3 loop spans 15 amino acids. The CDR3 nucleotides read TGTGCCAGCAGCCCCGGCCCACAGGGGGTCTTAGGCTACACCTTC. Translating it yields CASSPGPQGVLGYTF.

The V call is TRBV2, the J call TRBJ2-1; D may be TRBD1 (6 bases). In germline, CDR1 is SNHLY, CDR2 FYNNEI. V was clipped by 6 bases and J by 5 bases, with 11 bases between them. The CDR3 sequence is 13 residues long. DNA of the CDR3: TGTGCCAGCAGATCGGACAGTCACAATGAGCAGTTCTTC. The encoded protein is CASRSDSHNEQFF.

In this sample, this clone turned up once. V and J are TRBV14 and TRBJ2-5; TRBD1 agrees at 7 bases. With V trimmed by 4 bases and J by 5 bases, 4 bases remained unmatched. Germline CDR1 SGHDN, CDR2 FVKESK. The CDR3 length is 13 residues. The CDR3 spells CASSPGTVETQYF. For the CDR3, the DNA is TGTGCCAGCAGCCCCGGGACAGTGGAGACCCAGTACTTC.

The CDR3 region is CASSGQNNEKLFF. The CDR3 DNA reads as TGTGCCAGCAGCGGACAGAATAATGAAAAACTGTTTTTT. The chain employs TRBV7-2 and TRBJ1-4, with D maybe TRBD1 (6 bases). V dropped 5 bases and J dropped 4 bases, with 8 bases sitting between them. The CDR3 runs to 13 residues. The V gene's germline CDR1 is SGHTA and CDR2 FQGNSA.

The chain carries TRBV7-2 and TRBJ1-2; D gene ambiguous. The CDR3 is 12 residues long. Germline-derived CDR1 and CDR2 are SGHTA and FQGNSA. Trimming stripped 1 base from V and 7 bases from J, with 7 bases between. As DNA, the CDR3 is TGTGCCAGCAGCTTAGAGGGATTTGGCTACACCTTC. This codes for CASSLEGFGYTF. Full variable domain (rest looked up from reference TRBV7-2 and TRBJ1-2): GAGVSQSPSNKVTEKGKDVELRCDPISGHTALYWYRQSLGQGLEFLIYFQGNSAPDKSGLPSDRFSAERTGGSVSTLTIQRTQQEDSAVYLCASSLEGFGYTFGSGTRLTVV.